These 3 T cell receptor beta chains were sequenced from one sample in a study of shared clonotypes between healthy human individuals. Clones were read by immunoSEQ multiplex PCR, and TCRdb kept only the in-frame ones, dropping some. The sample has about 2 million clones, approximately 95% seen once. Only CD45RO-negative cells positively selected for CCR7 counted as naive CD8 cells, so terminally differentiated effector memory CD45RA+ cells were excluded. Material for sequencing was naive CD8+ T cells sorted from blood. The receptors derive from a man younger than 35 in good health.

About this clone itself: Distinct nucleotide sequences in the sample also encode this CDR3. The CDR3 is CASSPRYQETQYF. The CDR3 bases are TGCGCCAGCAGCCCCCGATACCAAGAGACCCAGTACTTC. This sequence joins TRBV4-1 and TRBJ2-5; D not certain. Trimming stripped 4 bases from V and 0 bases from J, with 6 bases between. The CDR3 consists of 13 residues. The germline V gene has CDR1 MGHRA and CDR2 YSYEKL.

The V gene is TRBV5-4, the J gene TRBJ1-6; possibly TRBD1 for D (5 bases). This CDR3 has 14 residues. The ends were cut back, 3 bases at V and 7 bases at J, with 11 bases in the middle. Germline loops: CDR1 SGHNT, CDR2 YYREEE (reference sequence). The CDR3 spells CASSYGAGNSPLHF. CDR3 DNA: TGTGCCAGCAGCTACGGGGCGGGGAATTCACCCCTCCACTTT.

About this clone itself: Other DNA variants within this sample encode the same CDR3. The J gene is TRBJ2-7, the V gene TRBV11-2; D is ambiguous. The CDR3 sequence is 11 residues long. The germline V gene encodes CDR1 SGHAT and CDR2 FQNNGV. Trimming pared 5 bases from V and 4 bases from J, leaving 6 bases between. In DNA, the CDR3 is TGTGCCAGCAGCCCAAGATACGAGCAGTACTTC. Translation: CASSPRYEQYF.